This T cell receptor beta chain emerged from a study of T cell responses to AZD1222 COVID-19 vaccine. Study outcomes and limitations: Spike as a whole was targeted by vaccine-associated CD4 TCRs, dominant at 160-218 and 743-854. When two AZD1222 doses had been given, Spike-specific TCR breadth and depth rose.

About this clone: Its antigen remains unidentified.

The CDR3 covers 11 residues. The V and J ends lost 5 bases and 5 bases respectively, with 9 bases between them. In germline, CDR1 is DFQATT, CDR2 SNEGSKA (reference sequence). Sequenced by immunoSEQ multiplex PCR; TCRdb stores in-frame clones only, minus some. The top ten clones hold 6.3% of a sample with around 60,000 clones, 75% to 95% of them seen once. The chain recombines TRBV20-1 with TRBJ2-5; D gene unclear. The clonotype was recovered from an adult who received the MenACWY meningococcal vaccine as a control. Here the sequenced sample was peripheral blood, taken 28 days after the second dose of the MenACWY control vaccine. CDR3 amino acids: CSAGVGETQYF. In nucleotides, the CDR3 is TGCAGTGCTGGGGTAGGGGAGACCCAGTACTTC.